In its sample, the clone carrying this T cell receptor (beta chain) was seen once. No antigen is known for it. Compared with germline, one end of the junction differs, possibly owing to a read error. This sample stems from a study of tumor and adjacent non-tumor tissue in lung cancer. General study results and limits: TCR diversity was significantly greater in tumor than normal lung tissue.

The template was RNA from unsorted bulk tissue. The normal lung tissue was taken more than 3 cm from the tumor edge. Germline loops: CDR1 MNHEY, CDR2 SVGAGI. The CDR3 runs 17 residues. The library came from three nested PCR rounds adapted from ARM-PCR protocols. From the multiplex PCR reads, TCRdb called clonotypes with MiXCR, one entry per CDR3 protein. The sample lists approximately 80,000 distinct CDR3 sequences; roughly 80% were seen once. The chain recombines TRBV6-5 with TRBJ2-1; possibly TRBD1 for D (5 bases). The receptor was derived from a man in his 60s with non-small cell lung cancer. Sequencing was performed on distant non-tumor lung tissue. The CDR3 region has the DNA TGTGCCAGCTGGTACTCGTACAGGCCGAGCTCCTATAATGAGCAGTTCTTC. This codes for CASWYSYRPSSYNEQFF.